The 4 T cell receptor beta chains reported below all come from one sample, sequenced in a study of blood T cell repertoires in COVID-19. Assay used: immunoSEQ multiplex PCR; TCRdb lists only in-frame clones, some missing. The table shows some 250,000 clones, with approximately 78% occurring only once. Specimen: peripheral blood. These receptors all stem from a woman in her sixties with active or convalescent COVID-19.

The J gene is TRBJ1-5, the V gene TRBV15; 7 bases align to TRBD1. CDR3 size: 18 residues. V dropped 5 bases and J dropped 2; count of bases not matched to a gene: 15. Germline loops: CDR1 LNHNV, CDR2 YYDKDF (reference sequence). For the CDR3, the DNA is TGTGCCACCAGCGGAATCAGCTCAGGGGGTTGGGGCAATCAGCCCCAGCATTTT. Encoded protein: CATSGISSGGWGNQPQHF. Using reference TRBV15 and TRBJ1-5 for the parts outside the CDR3, the full variable domain is DAMVIQNPRYQVTQFGKPVTLSCSQTLNHNVMYWYQQKSSQAPKLLFHYYDKDFNNEADTPDNFQSRRPNTSFCFLDIRSPGLGDTAMYLCATSGISSGGWGNQPQHFGDGTRLSIL.

In its sample, this clone was seen a few times. V is TRBV7-3 and J is TRBJ2-2; D is unresolved. V lost 3 bases, J lost 5 bases, and 10 bases lay in between. This CDR3 is 14 amino acids long. The germline V gene encodes CDR1 SGHTA and CDR2 FQGTGA. CDR3 bases: TGTGCCAGCAGCTTCCTAGGATCTACCGGGGAGCTGTTTTTT. Protein product: CASSFLGSTGELFF.

This clone has just a few counts. The chain has TRBV3-1 (or the pseudogene TRBV3-2) and TRBJ2-2; the D gene is possibly TRBD2 (5 bases). This CDR3 has 15 amino acids. Trimming shortened V by 3 bases and J by 5 bases, and 13 bases separated the two germline ends. Germline assignment: CDR1 LGHDT and CDR2 YNNKEL (reference sequence). Here the CDR3 DNA reads TGTGCCAGCAGCCAGTCGGAGGTCGAAACCGGGGAGCTGTTTTTT. As protein: CASSQSEVETGELFF.

The rearrangement joins TRBV19 to TRBJ2-5; D uncertain. Trimming removed 1 base at V and 2 bases at J, with 11 bases between. The CDR3 length is 15 residues. Germline V gene lookup returns CDR1 LNHDA and CDR2 SQIVND (reference sequence). CDR3 sequence: CASSIGRQIQETQYF. The CDR3 nucleotides read TGTGCCAGTAGTATAGGGCGGCAGATACAAGAGACCCAGTACTTC.